A selection of T cell receptor beta chains follows, all from one sample in a study of cytomegalovirus exposure and HLA in healthy donors. Sequencing was performed with immunoSEQ multiplex PCR; in TCRdb, only in-frame clones are kept and a portion is missing. The sample lists roughly 150,000 clones; roughly two thirds were seen once. Source material: PBMCs. These receptors were taken from a woman aged 18-30 years in good health and CMV-seropositive. Both conserved end residues are part of each CDR3. A D gene is named only where the DNA matches it firmly. Clone size is not always given. Where it is, it says once, few, many or a class for expanded clones.

size	J	D	V	CDR3	DNA
.	TRBJ1-2	TRBD1	TRBV5-4	CASSSSRRDRGPYGYTF	TGTGCCAGCAGCTCAAGTCGTCGGGACAGGGGTCCCTATGGCTACACCTTC
.	TRBJ2-1	TRBD1	TRBV14	CASSARGQGVNEQFF	TGTGCCAGCAGCGCCCGTGGACAGGGTGTCAATGAGCAGTTCTTC
.	TRBJ2-1	TRBD1	TRBV6-4	CASSEGQGSYNEQFF	TGTGCCAGCAGTGAGGGACAGGGGTCCTACAATGAGCAGTTCTTC
few	TRBJ2-5	.	TRBV9	CASSVGPDSQETQYF	TGTGCCAGCAGCGTAGGACCGGACAGCCAAGAGACCCAGTACTTC
.	TRBJ1-4	.	TRBV7-9	CASSLAPGVHEKLFF	TGTGCCAGCAGCTTAGCGCCCGGGGTGCATGAAAAACTGTTTTTT
.	TRBJ2-7	TRBD1	TRBV9	CASSVAGTVPYEQYF	TGTGCCAGCAGCGTAGCCGGGACAGTGCCCTACGAGCAGTACTTC
.	TRBJ1-5	.	TRBV10-3	CAKHRDNQPQHF	TGTGCCAAGCACAGGGACAATCAGCCCCAGCATTTT
.	TRBJ1-5	TRBD1	TRBV11-2	CASSGGTGGTQPQHF	TGTGCCAGCAGCGGTGGGACAGGGGGCACTCAGCCCCAGCATTTT
.	TRBJ2-1	.	TRBV6-1	CASASNFGQLEQFF	TGTGCCAGCGCATCCAACTTCGGACAACTTGAGCAGTTCTTC
.	TRBJ2-2	.	TRBV15	CATSTDSRGNTGELFF	TGTGCCACCAGCACCGACTCCCGGGGGAACACCGGGGAGCTGTTTTTT
.	TRBJ1-1	.	TRBV7-2	CASSPRWGVDTEAFF	TGTGCCAGCAGCCCGAGGTGGGGGGTGGACACTGAAGCTTTCTTT
.	TRBJ1-1	.	TRBV30	CAWREAVNTEAFF	TGTGCCTGGAGGGAAGCGGTGAACACTGAAGCTTTCTTT
.	TRBJ2-1	.	TRBV12-5	CASGLGRGGFNEQFF	TGTGCTAGTGGTTTGGGGCGGGGTGGATTCAATGAGCAGTTCTTC
.	TRBJ2-5	.	TRBV21-1	CASSKMGKGETQYF	TGTGCCAGCAGCAAAATGGGTAAGGGGGAGACCCAGTACTTC
.	TRBJ2-3	.	TRBV6-1	CASFPGKGGTDTQYF	TGTGCCAGCTTCCCGGGCAAGGGAGGCACAGATACGCAGTATTTT
.	TRBJ2-7	.	TRBV6-5	CASSYSTLAYEQYF	TGTGCCAGCAGTTACTCGACACTAGCCTACGAGCAGTACTTC
.	TRBJ1-2	TRBD1	TRBV25-1	CASSARDRVYGYTF	TGTGCCAGCAGTGCCCGGGACAGGGTCTATGGCTACACCTTC
few	TRBJ1-5	.	TRBV6-5	CASRQDGRNQPQHF	TGTGCCAGCAGACAGGACGGACGGAATCAGCCCCAGCATTTT
few	TRBJ1-1	.	TRBV5-8	CASSLETGEAFF	TGTGCCAGCAGCCTAGAGACAGGAGAAGCTTTCTTT
few	TRBJ1-5	TRBD1	TRBV2	CASSGRGHQPQHF	TGTGCCAGCAGTGGGAGGGGGCACCAGCCCCAGCATTTT
.	TRBJ1-1	.	TRBV5-4	CASRGRHLNTEAFF	TGTGCCAGCAGGGGTCGACACCTGAACACTGAAGCTTTCTTT
.	TRBJ1-2	TRBD1	TRBV6-6	CASSNGRDREYGYTF	TGTGCCAGCAGTAACGGACGGGACAGAGAGTATGGCTACACCTTC
few	TRBJ2-5	.	TRBV9	CASSPDRQETQYF	TGTGCCAGCAGCCCAGACAGGCAAGAGACCCAGTACTTC